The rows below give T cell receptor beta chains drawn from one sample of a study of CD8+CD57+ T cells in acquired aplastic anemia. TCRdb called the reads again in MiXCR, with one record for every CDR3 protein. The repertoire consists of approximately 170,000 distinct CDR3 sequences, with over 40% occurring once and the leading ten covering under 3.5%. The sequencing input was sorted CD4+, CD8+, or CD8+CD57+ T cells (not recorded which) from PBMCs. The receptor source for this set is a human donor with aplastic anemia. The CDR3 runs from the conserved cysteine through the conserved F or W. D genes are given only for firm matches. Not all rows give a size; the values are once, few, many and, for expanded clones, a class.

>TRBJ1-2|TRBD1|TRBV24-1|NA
CATSDTGQDHGYTF
TGTGCCACCAGTGACACCGGACAGGACCATGGCTACACCTTC
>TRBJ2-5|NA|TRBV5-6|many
CASSPVTIAETQYF
TGTGCCAGCAGCCCCGTGACGATCGCGGAGACCCAGTACTTC
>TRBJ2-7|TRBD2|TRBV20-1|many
CSARALAGGLYEQYF
TGCAGTGCTAGAGCCCTAGCGGGGGGCCTGTACGAGCAGTACTTC
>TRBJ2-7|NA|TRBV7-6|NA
CASSLGVGVAYEQYF
TGTGCCAGCAGCTTAGGTGTGGGGGTGGCTTACGAGCAGTACTTC
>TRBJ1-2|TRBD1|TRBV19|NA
CASSNTGTVTYGYTF
TGTGCCAGTAGCAATACCGGGACAGTGACATATGGCTACACCTTC
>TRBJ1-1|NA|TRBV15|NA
CATSSPATVAGTTEAFF
TGTGCCACCAGCAGCCCCGCCACGGTGGCAGGGACCACTGAAGCTTTCTTT
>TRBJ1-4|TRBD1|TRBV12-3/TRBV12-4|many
CASRRDRGNEKLFF
TGTGCCAGCAGGAGGGACAGGGGAAATGAAAAACTGTTTTTT
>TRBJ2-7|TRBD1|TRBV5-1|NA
CASKDGTGWNEQYF
TGCGCCAGTAAAGACGGGACAGGGTGGAACGAGCAGTACTTC
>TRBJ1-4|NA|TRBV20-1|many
CSAREEGKLFF
TGCAGTGCTAGAGAGGAGGGAAAACTGTTTTTT
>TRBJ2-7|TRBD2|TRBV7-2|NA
CASSEATSGDYEQYF
TGTGCCAGCAGCGAGGCTACTAGCGGGGACTACGAGCAGTACTTC
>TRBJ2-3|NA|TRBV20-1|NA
CSASSQTRCTQYF
TGCAGTGCTAGCTCCCAAACCAGGTGTACGCAGTATTTT
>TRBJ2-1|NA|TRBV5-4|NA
CASSLGALLYNEQFF
TGTGCCAGCAGCCTGGGGGCTCTACTCTACAATGAGCAGTTCTTC
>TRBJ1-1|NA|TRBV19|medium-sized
CASRAGGSLRAFF
TGTGCCAGTAGGGCTGGAGGCTCACTGCGAGCTTTCTTT
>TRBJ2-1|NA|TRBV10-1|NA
CASSESVVGLYNEQFF
TGCGCCAGCAGTGAGTCGGTCGTGGGCCTCTACAATGAGCAGTTCTTC
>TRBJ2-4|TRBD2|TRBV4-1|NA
CASSQATSGTTDRLAKNIQYF
TGCGCCAGCAGCCAAGCTACCTCCGGGACTACCGATCGCCTAGCCAAAAACATTCAGTACTTC
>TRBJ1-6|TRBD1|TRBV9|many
CASSETGDNSPLHF
TGTGCCAGCAGCGAAACAGGGGACAATTCACCCCTCCACTTT
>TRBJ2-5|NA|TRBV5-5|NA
CASSLTRETQYF
TGCGCCAGCAGCTTGACGCGAGAGACCCAGTACTTC
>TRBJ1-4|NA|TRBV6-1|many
CASSEGEGEVSEKLFF
TGTGCCAGCAGTGAAGGGGAAGGGGAGGTGAGTGAAAAACTGTTTTTT
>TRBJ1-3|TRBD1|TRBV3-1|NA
CASSQTPGQKGNTIYF
TGTGCCAGCAGCCAAACTCCGGGACAGAAAGGAAACACCATATATTTT
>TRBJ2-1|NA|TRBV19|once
CASSIAALSNEQFF
TGTGCCAGTAGTATAGCGGCCCTCAGCAATGAGCAGTTCTTC
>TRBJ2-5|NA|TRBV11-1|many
CASSPPGRRGETQYF
TGTGCCAGCAGCCCACCGGGACGCCGTGGTGAGACCCAGTACTTC
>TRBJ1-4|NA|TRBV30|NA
CAWSVMAGNEKLFF
TGTGCCTGGAGTGTGATGGCCGGTAATGAAAAACTGTTTTTT
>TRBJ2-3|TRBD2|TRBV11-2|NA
CASSQLRTSGRSTDTQYF
TGTGCCAGCAGCCAATTAAGGACTAGCGGGAGGAGCACAGATACGCAGTATTTT
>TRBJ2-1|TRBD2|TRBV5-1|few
CASSGGGASSYNEQFF
TGCGCCAGCAGCGGGGGAGGGGCGAGCTCCTACAATGAGCAGTTCTTC
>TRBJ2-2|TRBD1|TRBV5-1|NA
CASSRQKGTVHDTGELFF
TGCGCCAGCAGCCGACAAAAAGGGACAGTCCATGACACCGGGGAGCTGTTTTTT
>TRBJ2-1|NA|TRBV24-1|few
CATSVGYEQFF
TGTGCCACCAGTGTCGGATATGAGCAGTTCTTC
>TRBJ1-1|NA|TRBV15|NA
CAANRDKKSEAFF
TGTGCCGCCAACCGGGACAAGAAATCTGAAGCTTTCTTT
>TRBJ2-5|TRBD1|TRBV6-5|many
CASSNPRGPRETQYF
TGTGCCAGCAGTAATCCCAGGGGGCCTCGGGAGACCCAGTACTTC
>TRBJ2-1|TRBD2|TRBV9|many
CASSVGELAGYNEQFF
TGTGCCAGCAGCGTAGGAGAACTAGCGGGATACAATGAGCAGTTCTTC
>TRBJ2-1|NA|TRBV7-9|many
CASSHNRASPTMNEQFF
TGTGCCAGCAGCCACAACAGGGCCTCCCCTACAATGAATGAGCAGTTCTTC
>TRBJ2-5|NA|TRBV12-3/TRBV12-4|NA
CASSLMRGAPQETQYF
TGTGCCAGCAGTTTAATGAGGGGGGCCCCCCAAGAGACCCAGTACTTC
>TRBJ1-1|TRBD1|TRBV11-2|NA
CASSPQGARTEVFF
TGTGCCAGCAGCCCCCAGGGGGCGAGAACTGAAGTTTTCTTT
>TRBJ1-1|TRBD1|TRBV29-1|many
CSAQGAGGAFF
TGCAGCGCCCAGGGGGCAGGGGGAGCTTTCTTT
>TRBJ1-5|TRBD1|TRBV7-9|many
CARPTLGQGVLYSNQPQHF
TGTGCCAGGCCAACCCTTGGACAGGGGGTATTATATAGCAATCAGCCCCAGCATTTT
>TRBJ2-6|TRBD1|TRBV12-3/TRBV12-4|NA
CASSFSAGTGGPGANVLTF
TGTGCCAGCAGTTTCAGTGCCGGGACAGGGGGCCCCGGGGCCAACGTCCTGACTTTC